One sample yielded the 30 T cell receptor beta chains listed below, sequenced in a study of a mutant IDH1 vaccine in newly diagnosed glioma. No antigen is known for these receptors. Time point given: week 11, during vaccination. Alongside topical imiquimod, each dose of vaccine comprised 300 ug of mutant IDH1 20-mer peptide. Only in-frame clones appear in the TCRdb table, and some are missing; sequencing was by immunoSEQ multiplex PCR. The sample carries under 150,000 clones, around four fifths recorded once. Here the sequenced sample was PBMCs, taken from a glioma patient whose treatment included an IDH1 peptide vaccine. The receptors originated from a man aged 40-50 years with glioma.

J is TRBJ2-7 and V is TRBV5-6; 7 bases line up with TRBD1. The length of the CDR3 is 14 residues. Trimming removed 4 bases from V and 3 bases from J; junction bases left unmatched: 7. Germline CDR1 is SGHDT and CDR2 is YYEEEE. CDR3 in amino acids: CASSRKDRYYEQYF. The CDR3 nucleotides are TGTGCCAGCAGCAGGAAGGACAGGTACTACGAGCAGTACTTC. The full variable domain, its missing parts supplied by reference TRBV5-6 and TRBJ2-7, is DAGVTQSPTHLIKTRGQQVTLRCSPKSGHDTVSWYQQALGQGPQFIFQYYEEEERQRGNFPDRFSGHQFPNYSSELNVNALLLGDSALYLCASSRKDRYYEQYFGPGTRLTVT.

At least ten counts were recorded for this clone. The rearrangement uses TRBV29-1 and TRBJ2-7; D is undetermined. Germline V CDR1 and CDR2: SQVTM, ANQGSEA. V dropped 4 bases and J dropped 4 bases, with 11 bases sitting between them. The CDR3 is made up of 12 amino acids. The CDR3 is CSVVSLTYEQYF. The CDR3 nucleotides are TGCAGCGTTGTGTCTCTTACTTACGAGCAGTACTTC.

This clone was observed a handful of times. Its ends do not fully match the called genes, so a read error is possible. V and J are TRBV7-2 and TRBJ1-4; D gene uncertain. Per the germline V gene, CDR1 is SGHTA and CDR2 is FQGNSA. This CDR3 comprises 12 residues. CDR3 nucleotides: TGTGCCAGCAGCTCTACTCCGACAAAAGTGTTTTTT. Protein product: CASSSTPTKVFF. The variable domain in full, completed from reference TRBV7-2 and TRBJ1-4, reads GAGVSQSPSNKVTEKGKDVELRCDPISGHTALYWYRQSLGQGLEFLIYFQGNSAPDKSGLPSDRFSAERTGGSVSTLTIQRTQQEDSAVYLCASSSTPTKVFFGSGTQLSVL.

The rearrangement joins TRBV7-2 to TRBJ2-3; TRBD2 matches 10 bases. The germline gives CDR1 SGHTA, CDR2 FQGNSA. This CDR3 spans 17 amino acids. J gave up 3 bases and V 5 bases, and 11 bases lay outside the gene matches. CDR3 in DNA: TGTGCCAGCAGCCCAGAGGGACTAGCGAGTTTAACAGATACGCAGTATTTT. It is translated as CASSPEGLASLTDTQYF.

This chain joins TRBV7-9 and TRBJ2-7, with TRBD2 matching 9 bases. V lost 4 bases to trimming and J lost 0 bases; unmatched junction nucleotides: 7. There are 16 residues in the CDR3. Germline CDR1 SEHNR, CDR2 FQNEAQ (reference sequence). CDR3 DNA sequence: TGTGCCAGCAGCTACAGACTAGCGGACCCCTCCTACGAGCAGTACTTC. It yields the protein CASSYRLADPSYEQYF.

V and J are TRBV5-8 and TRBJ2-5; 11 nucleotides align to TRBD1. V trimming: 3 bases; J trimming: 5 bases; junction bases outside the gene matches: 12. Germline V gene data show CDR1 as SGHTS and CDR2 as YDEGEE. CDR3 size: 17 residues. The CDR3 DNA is TGTGCCAGCAGCTCGGGACAGGGGGGATCGGAAATCGAGACCCAGTACTTC. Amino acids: CASSSGQGGSEIETQYF.

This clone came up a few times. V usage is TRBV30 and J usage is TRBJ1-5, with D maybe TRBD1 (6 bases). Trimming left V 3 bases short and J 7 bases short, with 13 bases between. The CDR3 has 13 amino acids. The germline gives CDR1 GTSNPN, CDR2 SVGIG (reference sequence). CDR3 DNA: TGTGCCTGGAGAGGAGAGGGGGACCAGCCCCAGCATTTT. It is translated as CAWRGEGDQPQHF. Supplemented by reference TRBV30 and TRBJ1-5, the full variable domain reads SQTIHQWPATLVQPVGSPLSLECTVEGTSNPNLYWYRQAAGRGLQLLFYSVGIGQISSEVPQNLSASRPQDRQFILSSKKLLLSDSGFYLCAWRGEGDQPQHFGDGTRLSIL.

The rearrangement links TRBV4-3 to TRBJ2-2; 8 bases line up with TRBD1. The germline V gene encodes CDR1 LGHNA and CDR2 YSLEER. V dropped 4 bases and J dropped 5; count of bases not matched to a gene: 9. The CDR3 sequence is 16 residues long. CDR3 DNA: TGCGCCAGCAGCCTACAGACAGGGGCGCTTACCGGGGAGCTGTTTTTT. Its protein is CASSLQTGALTGELFF.

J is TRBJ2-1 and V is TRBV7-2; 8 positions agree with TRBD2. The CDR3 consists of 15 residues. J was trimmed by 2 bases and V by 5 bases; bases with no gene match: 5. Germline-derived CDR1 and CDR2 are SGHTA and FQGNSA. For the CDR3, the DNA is TGTGCCAGCAGCCCAATTAGCGGGGCCTACAATGAGCAGTTCTTC. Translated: CASSPISGAYNEQFF.

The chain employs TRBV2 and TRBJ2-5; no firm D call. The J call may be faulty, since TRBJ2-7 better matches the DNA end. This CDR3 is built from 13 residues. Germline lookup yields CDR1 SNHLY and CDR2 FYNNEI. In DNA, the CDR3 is TGTGCCAGCAGTGGGGGATGGGCCTACGAGCAGTACTTC. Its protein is CASSGGWAYEQYF.

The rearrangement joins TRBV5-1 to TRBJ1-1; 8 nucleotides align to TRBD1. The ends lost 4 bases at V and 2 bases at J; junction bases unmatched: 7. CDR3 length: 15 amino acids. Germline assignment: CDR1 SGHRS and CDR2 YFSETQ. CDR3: CASSGRGRDNTEAFF. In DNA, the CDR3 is TGCGCCAGCAGCGGCAGGGGGCGGGATAACACTGAAGCTTTCTTT. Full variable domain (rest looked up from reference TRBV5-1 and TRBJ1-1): KAGVTQTPRYLIKTRGQQVTLSCSPISGHRSVSWYQQTPGQGLQFLFEYFSETQRNKGNFPGRFSGRQFSNSRSEMNVSTLELGDSALYLCASSGRGRDNTEAFFGQGTRLTVV.

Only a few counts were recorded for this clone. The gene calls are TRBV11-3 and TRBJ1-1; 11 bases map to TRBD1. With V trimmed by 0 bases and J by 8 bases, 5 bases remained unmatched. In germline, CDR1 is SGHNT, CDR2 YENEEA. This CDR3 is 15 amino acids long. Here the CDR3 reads CASSLDPGQGAEAFF. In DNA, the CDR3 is TGTGCCAGCAGCTTAGACCCCGGACAGGGGGCGGAAGCTTTCTTT.

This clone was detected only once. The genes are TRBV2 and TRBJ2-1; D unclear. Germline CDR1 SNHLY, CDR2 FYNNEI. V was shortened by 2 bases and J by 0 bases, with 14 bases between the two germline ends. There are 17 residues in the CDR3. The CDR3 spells CASSERVPSSSYNEQFF. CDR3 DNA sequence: TGTGCCAGCAGTGAAAGGGTCCCGAGTTCCTCCTACAATGAGCAGTTCTTC.

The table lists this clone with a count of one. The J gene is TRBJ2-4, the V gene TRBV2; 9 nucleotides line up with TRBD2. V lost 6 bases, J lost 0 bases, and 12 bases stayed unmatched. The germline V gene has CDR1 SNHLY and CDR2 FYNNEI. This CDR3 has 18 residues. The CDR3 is CASRVDLAGRVAKNIQYF. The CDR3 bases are TGTGCCAGCAGGGTTGACCTAGCGGGAAGGGTAGCCAAAAACATTCAGTACTTC. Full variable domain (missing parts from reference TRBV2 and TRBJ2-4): EPEVTQTPSHQVTQMGQEVILRCVPISNHLYFYWYRQILGQKVEFLVSFYNNEISEKSEIFDDQFSVERPDGSNFTLKIRSTKLEDSAMYFCASRVDLAGRVAKNIQYFGAGTRLSVL.

The CDR3 is CASNPAGGYNEQFF. CDR3 bases: TGCGCCAGCAATCCGGCAGGGGGCTACAATGAGCAGTTCTTC. The V gene is TRBV10-2, the J gene TRBJ2-1; TRBD1 matches at 7 bases. V dropped 7 bases and J dropped 3; count of bases not matched to a gene: 6. The germline gives CDR1 WSHSY, CDR2 SAAADI. The CDR3 is 14 amino acids.

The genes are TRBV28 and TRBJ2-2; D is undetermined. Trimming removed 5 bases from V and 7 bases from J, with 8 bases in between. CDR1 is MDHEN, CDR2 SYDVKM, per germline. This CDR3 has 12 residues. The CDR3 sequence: CASSPPFGELFF. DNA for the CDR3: TGTGCCAGCAGTCCGCCATTCGGGGAGCTGTTTTTT.

CDR3 loop: CASSLFVAYNEQFF. CDR3 bases: TGTGCCAGCAGCTTGTTCGTAGCCTACAATGAGCAGTTCTTC. The chain uses TRBV5-4 and TRBJ2-1, with D unclear. Trimming cost V 1 base and J 2 bases, with 7 bases left between them. The V gene's germline CDR1 is SGHNT and CDR2 YYREEE (reference sequence). The CDR3 is made up of 14 amino acids. Full variable domain (remainder filled in from reference TRBV5-4 and TRBJ2-1): ETGVTQSPTHLIKTRGQQVTLRCSSQSGHNTVSWYQQALGQGPQFIFQYYREEENGRGNFPPRFSGLQFPNYSSELNVNALELDDSALYLCASSLFVAYNEQFFGPGTRLTVL.

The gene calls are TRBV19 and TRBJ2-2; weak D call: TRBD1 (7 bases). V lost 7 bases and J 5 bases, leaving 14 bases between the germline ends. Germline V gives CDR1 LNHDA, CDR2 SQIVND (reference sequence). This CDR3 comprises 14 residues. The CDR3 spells CASIEGAGTGELFF. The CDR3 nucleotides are TGTGCCAGTATTGAGGGGGCGGGAACCGGGGAGCTGTTTTTT. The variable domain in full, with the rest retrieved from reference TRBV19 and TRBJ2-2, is DGGITQSPKYLFRKEGQNVTLSCEQNLNHDAMYWYRQDPGQGLRLIYYSQIVNDFQKGDIAEGYSVSREKKESFPLTVTSAQKNPTAFYLCASIEGAGTGELFFGEGSRLTVL.

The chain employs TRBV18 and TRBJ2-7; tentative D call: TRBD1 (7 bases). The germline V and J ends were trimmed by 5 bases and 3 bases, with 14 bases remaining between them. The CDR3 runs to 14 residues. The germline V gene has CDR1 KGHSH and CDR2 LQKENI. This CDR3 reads CASSTNQGGYEQYF. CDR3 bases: TGTGCCAGCTCAACTAACCAGGGGGGCTACGAGCAGTACTTC.

The CDR3 coding sequence is TGTGCCAGCAGCCTCCAGGTAGTCTCTGGAAACACCATATATTTT. Its translation is CASSLQVVSGNTIYF. J is TRBJ1-3 and V is TRBV13, with D unclear. The CDR3 is 15 residues long. Germline CDR1 reads PRHDT; CDR2 reads FYEKMQ (reference sequence). Trimming took 5 bases from V and 0 from J, leaving 11 bases between them.

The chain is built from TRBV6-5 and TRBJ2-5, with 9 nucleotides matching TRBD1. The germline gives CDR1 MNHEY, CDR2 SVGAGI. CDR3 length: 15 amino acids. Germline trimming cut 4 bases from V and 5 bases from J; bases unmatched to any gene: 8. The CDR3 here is CASSWGVGQGETQYF. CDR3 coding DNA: TGTGCCAGCAGTTGGGGGGTGGGACAGGGCGAGACCCAGTACTTC.

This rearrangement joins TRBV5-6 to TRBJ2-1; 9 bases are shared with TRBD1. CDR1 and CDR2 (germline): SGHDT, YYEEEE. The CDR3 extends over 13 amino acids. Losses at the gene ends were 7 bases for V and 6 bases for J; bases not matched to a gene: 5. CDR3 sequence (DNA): TGTGCCAGCGGGGACAGGGTCGGCAATGAGCAGTTCTTC. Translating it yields CASGDRVGNEQFF.

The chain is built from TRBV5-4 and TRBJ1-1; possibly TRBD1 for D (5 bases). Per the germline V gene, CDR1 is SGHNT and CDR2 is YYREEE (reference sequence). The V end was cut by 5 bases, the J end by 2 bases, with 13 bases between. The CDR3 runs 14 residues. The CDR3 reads CASSSDRANTEAFF. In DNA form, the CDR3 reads TGTGCCAGCAGTTCCGACAGAGCTAACACTGAAGCTTTCTTT.

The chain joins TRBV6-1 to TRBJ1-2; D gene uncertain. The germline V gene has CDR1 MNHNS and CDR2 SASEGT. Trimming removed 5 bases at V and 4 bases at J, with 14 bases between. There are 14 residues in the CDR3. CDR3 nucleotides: TGTGCCAGCAGTTCCGTTGGGATCGGCTATGGCTACACCTTC. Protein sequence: CASSSVGIGYGYTF.

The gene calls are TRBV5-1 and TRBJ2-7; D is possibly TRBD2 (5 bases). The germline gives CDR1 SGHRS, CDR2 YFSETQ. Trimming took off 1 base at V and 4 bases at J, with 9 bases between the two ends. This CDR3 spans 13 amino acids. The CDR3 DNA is TGCGCCAGCAGCTTGTATCGGGGATACGAGCAGTACTTC. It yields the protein CASSLYRGYEQYF.

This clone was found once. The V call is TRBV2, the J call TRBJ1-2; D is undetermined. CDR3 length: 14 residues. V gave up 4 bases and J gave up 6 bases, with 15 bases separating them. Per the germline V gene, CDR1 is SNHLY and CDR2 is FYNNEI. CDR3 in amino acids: CASSVSWVPDGYTF. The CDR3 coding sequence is TGTGCCAGCAGTGTTTCGTGGGTCCCTGATGGCTACACCTTC.

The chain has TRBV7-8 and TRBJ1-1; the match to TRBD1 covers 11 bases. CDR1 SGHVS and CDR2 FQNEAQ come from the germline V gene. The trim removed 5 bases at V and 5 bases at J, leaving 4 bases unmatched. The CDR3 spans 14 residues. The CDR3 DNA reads TGTGCCAGCAGCAACGGACAGGGGGCTACTGAAGCTTTCTTT. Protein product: CASSNGQGATEAFF.

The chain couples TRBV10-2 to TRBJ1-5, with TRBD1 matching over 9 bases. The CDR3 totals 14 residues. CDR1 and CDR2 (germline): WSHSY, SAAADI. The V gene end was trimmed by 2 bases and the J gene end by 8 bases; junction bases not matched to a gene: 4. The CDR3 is CASSEGGTGKPQHF. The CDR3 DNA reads TGCGCCAGCAGTGAGGGGGGGACAGGGAAGCCCCAGCATTTT.

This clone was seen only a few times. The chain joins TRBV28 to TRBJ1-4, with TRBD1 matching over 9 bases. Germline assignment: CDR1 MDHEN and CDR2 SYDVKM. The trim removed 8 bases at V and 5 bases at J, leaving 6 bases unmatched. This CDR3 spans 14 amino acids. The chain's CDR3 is CASRKTGGNEKLFF. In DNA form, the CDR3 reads TGTGCCAGCCGTAAGACAGGGGGGAATGAAAAACTGTTTTTT.

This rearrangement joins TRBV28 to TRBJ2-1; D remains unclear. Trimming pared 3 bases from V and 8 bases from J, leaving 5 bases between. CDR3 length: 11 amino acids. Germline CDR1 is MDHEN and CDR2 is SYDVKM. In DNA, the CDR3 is TGTGCCAGCAGTTTGATGGATGAGCAGTTCTTC. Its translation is CASSLMDEQFF.